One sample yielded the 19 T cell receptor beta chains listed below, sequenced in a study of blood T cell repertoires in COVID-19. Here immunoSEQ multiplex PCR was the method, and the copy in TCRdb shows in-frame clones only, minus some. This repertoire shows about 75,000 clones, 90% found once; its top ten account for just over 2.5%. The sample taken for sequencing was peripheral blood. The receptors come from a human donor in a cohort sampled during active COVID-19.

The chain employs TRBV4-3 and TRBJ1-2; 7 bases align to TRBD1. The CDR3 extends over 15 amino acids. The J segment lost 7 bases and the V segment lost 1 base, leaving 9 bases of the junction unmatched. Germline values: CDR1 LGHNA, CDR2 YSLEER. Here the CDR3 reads CASSQVAGGKTGYTF. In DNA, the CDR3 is TGCGCCAGCAGCCAAGTCGCAGGGGGGAAAACTGGCTACACCTTC.

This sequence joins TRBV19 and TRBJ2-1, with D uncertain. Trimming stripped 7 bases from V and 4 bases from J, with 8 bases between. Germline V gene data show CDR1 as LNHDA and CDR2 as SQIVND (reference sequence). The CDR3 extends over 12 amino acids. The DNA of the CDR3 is TGTGCCAGTATCTCGCGGTACAATGAGCAGTTCTTC. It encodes CASISRYNEQFF.

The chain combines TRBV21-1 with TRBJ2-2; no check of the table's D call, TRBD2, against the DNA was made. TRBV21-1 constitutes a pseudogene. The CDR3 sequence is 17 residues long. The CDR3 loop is CASSKVLRGGRGGELFF. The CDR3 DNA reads TGTGCCAGCAGCAAAGTTCTGAGGGGAGGACGGGGCGGGGAGCTGTTTTTT.

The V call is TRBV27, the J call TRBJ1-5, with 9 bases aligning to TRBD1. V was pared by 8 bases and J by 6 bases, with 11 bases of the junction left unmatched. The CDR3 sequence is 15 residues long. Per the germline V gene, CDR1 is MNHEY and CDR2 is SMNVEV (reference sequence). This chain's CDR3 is CASRPDRGRSQPQHF. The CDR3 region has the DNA TGTGCCAGCCGGCCGGACAGGGGCAGGAGTCAGCCCCAGCATTTT.

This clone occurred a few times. The CDR3 is CASTPAGMNTEAFF. Written as DNA, the CDR3 is TGTGCCAGTACCCCCGCAGGGATGAACACTGAAGCTTTCTTT. The chain has TRBV19 and TRBJ1-1; D perhaps matches TRBD1 (5 bases). Germline CDR1 LNHDA, CDR2 SQIVND (reference sequence). CDR3 length: 14 residues. V lost 7 bases and J lost 0, with 12 bases in between.

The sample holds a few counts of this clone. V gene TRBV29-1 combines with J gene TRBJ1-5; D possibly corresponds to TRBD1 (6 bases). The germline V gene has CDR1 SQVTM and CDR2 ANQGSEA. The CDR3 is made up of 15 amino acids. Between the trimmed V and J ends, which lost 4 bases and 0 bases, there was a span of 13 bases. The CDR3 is CSVVDSLNSNQPQHF. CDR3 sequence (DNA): TGCAGCGTTGTGGACAGTCTAAATAGCAATCAGCCCCAGCATTTT.

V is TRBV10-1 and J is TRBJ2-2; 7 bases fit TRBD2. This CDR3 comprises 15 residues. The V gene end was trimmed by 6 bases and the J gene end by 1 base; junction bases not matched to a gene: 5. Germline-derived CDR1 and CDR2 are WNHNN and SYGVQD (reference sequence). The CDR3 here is CASSFGGGNTGELFF. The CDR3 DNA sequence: TGCGCCAGCAGCTTTGGGGGGGGGAACACCGGGGAGCTGTTTTTT.

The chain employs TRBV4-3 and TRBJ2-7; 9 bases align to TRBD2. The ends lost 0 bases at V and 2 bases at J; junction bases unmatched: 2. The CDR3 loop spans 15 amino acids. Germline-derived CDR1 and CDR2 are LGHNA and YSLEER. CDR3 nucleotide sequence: TGCGCCAGCAGCCAAGAGCGGGGGGGGACCTACGAGCAGTACTTC. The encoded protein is CASSQERGGTYEQYF.

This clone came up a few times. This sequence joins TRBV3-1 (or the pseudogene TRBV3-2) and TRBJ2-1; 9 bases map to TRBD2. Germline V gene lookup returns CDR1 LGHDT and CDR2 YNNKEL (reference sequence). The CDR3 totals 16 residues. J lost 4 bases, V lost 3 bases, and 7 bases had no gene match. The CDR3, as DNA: TGTGCCAGCAGCCAGACAGCGGGAGGCCTATACAATGAGCAGTTCTTC. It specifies CASSQTAGGLYNEQFF.

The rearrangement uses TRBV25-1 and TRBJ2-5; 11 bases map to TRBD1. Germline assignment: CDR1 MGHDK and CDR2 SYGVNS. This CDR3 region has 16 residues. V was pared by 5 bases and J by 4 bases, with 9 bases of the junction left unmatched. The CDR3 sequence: CASSRTGGAGIETQYF. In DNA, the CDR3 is TGTGCCAGCAGTAGGACAGGGGGCGCGGGTATAGAGACCCAGTACTTC. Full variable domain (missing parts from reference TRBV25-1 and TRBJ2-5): EADIYQTPRYLVIGTGKKITLECSQTMGHDKMYWYQQDPGMELHLIHYSYGVNSTEKGDLSSESTVSRIRTEHFPLTLESARPSHTSQYLCASSRTGGAGIETQYFGPGTRLLVL.

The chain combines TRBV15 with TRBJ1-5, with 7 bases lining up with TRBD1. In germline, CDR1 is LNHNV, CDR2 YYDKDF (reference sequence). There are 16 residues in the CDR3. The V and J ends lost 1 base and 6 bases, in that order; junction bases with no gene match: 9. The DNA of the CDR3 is TGTGCCACCAGCAGAGGGAGACAGGGCGAGTTTCAGCCCCAGCATTTT. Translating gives CATSRGRQGEFQPQHF.

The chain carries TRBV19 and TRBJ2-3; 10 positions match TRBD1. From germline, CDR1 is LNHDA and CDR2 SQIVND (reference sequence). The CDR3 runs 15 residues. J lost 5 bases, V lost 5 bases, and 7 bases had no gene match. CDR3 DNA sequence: TGTGCCAGTAGTCCCGGGACAGGGGTCGGAGATACGCAGTATTTT. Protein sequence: CASSPGTGVGDTQYF.

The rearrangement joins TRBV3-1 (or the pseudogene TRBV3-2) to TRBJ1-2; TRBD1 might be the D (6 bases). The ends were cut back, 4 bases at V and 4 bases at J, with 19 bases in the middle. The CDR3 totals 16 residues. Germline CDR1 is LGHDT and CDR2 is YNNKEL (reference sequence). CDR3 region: CASSPSGGAVSYGYTF. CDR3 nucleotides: TGTGCCAGCAGCCCTTCGGGGGGGGCGGTTAGCTATGGCTACACCTTC.

The CDR3 DNA reads as TGTGCCAGCAGCCATAGGGGATTAGGCAACTCCTACGAGCAGTACTTC. This sequence encodes CASSHRGLGNSYEQYF. This chain connects TRBV3-1 (or the pseudogene TRBV3-2) to TRBJ2-7; D possibly corresponds to TRBD1 (5 bases). CDR3 length equals 16 residues. The germline V gene has CDR1 LGHDT and CDR2 YNNKEL (reference sequence). The V and J ends lost 3 bases and 0 bases respectively, with 15 bases between them.

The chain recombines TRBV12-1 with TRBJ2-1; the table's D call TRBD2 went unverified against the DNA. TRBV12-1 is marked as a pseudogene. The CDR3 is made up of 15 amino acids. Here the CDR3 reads CASSFGGFTYNEQFF. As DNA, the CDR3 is TGTGCCAGCAGCTTTGGAGGATTTACCTACAATGAGCAGTTCTTC.

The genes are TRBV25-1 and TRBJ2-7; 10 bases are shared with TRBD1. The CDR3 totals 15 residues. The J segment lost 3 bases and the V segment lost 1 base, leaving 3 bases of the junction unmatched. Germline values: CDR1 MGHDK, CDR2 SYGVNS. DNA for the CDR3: TGTGCCAGCAGTGAATCCGGGACAGGGGACTACGAGCAGTACTTC. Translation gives CASSESGTGDYEQYF.

CDR3 nucleotide sequence: TGTGCCAGCAGCGGTACCGGCCGACAGGGTTTAGGAGCTTTCTTT. The encoded protein is CASSGTGRQGLGAFF. The chain couples TRBV6-5 to TRBJ1-1, with TRBD1 matching over 7 bases. In germline, CDR1 is MNHEY, CDR2 SVGAGI. V dropped 6 bases and J dropped 10; count of bases not matched to a gene: 17. The CDR3 loop spans 15 amino acids.

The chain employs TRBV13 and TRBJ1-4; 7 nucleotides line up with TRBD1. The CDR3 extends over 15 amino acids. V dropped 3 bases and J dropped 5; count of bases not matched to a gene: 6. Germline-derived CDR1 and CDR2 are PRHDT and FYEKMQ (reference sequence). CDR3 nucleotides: TGTGCCAGCAGCTTGTCGGACAGGCTGAATGAAAAACTGTTTTTT. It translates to CASSLSDRLNEKLFF.

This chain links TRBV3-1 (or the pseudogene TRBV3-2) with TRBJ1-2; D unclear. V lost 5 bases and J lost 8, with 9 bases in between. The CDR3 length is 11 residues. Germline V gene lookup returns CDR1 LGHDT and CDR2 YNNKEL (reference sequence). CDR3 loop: CASSAGYGYTF. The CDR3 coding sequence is TGTGCCAGCAGCGCAGGTTACGGCTACACCTTC.